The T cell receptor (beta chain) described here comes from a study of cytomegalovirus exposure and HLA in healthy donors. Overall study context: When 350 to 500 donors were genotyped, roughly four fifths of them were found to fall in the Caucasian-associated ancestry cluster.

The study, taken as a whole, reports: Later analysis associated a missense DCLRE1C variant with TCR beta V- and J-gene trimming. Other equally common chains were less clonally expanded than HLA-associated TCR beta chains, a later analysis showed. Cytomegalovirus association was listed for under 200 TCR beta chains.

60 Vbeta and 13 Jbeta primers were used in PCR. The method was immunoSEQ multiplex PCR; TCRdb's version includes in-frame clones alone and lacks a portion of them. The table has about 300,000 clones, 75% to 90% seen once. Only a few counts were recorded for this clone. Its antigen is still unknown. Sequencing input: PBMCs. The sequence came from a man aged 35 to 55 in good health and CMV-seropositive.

CDR3: CAMTSYTDTQYF. DNA of the CDR3: TGTGCCATGACTAGTTACACAGATACGCAGTATTTT. The V call is TRBV7-9, the J call TRBJ2-3; TRBD2 is a possible D gene (6 bases). Germline lookup yields CDR1 SEHNR and CDR2 FQNEAQ (reference sequence). The CDR3 contains 12 residues. Trimming removed 10 bases from V and 2 bases from J, with 10 bases in between.